This TCR beta chain is from a study of T cell responses to AZD1222 COVID-19 vaccine. Profiled with immunoSEQ multiplex PCR; TCRdb holds only in-frame clones, not every one. The repertoire holds around 99,000 clones, with 85% to 95% as singletons. Source: peripheral blood, taken on day 0 of AZD1222 vaccination. The source is an adult in good health.

The CDR3 nucleotides are TGTGCCAGTAGTATGTGGGGCCCTAGTTTTAACGATCAGCCCCAGCATTTT. Its protein is CASSMWGPSFNDQPQHF. The gene calls are TRBV19 and TRBJ1-5, with a tentative D call TRBD1 (5 bases). The germline V and J ends were trimmed by 3 bases and 5 bases, with 20 bases remaining between them. The CDR3 runs to 17 residues. Germline V gives CDR1 LNHDA, CDR2 SQIVND (reference sequence).